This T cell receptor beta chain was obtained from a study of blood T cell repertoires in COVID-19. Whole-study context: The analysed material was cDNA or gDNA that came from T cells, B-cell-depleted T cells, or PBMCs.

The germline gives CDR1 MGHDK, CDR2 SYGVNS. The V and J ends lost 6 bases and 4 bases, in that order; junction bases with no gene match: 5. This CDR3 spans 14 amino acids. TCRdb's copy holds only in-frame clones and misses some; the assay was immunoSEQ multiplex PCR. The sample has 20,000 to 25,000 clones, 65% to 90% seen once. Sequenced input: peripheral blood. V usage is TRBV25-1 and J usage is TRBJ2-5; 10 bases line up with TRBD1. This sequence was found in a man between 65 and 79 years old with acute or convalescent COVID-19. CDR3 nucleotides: TGTGCCAGCAGACCGACAGGGGGCGCAGAGACCCAGTACTTC. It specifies CASRPTGGAETQYF.